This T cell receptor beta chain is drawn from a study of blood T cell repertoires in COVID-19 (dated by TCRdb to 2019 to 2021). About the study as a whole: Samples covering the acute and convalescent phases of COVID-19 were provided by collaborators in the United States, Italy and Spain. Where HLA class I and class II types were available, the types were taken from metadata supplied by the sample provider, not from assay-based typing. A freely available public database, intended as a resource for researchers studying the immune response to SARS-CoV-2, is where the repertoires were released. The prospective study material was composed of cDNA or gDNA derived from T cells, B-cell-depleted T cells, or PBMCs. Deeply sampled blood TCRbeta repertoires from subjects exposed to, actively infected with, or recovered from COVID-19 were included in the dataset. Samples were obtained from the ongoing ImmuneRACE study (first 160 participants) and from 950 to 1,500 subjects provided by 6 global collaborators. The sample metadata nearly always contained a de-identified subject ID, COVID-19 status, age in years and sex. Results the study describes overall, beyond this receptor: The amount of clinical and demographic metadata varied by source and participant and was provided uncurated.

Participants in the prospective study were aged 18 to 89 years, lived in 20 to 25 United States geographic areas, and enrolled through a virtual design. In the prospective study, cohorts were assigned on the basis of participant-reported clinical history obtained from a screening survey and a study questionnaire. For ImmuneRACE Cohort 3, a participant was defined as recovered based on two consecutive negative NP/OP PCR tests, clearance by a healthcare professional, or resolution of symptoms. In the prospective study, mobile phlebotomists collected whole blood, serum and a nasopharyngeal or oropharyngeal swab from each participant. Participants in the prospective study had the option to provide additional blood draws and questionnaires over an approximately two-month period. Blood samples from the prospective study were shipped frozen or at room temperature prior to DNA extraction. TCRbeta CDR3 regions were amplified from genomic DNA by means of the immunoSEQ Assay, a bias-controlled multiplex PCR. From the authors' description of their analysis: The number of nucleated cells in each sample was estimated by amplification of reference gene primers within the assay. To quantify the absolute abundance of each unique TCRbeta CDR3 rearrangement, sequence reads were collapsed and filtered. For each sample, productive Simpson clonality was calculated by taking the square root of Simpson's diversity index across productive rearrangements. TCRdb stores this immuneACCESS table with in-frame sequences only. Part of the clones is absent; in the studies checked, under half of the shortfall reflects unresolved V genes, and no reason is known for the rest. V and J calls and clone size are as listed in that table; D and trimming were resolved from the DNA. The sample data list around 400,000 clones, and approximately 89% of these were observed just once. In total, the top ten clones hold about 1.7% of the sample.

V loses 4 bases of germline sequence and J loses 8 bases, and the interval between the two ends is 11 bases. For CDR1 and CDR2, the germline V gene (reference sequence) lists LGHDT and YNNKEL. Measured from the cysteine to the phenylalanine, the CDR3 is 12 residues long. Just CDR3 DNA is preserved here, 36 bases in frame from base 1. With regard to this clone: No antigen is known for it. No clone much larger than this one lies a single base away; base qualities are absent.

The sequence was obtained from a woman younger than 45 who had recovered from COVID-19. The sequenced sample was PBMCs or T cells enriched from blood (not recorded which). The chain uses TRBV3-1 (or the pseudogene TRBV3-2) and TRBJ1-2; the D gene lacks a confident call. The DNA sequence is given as TGTGCCAGCAGCCTAGGGAGTGCGGGCTACACCTTC. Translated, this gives CASSLGSAGYTF.